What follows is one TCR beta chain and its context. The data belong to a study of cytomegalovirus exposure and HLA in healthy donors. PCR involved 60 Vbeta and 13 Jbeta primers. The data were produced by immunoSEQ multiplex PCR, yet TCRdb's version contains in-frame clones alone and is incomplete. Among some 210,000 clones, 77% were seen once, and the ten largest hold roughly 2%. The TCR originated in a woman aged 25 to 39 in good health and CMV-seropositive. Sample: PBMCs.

The chain's CDR3 is CASSSPAGGTDTQYF. The DNA of the CDR3 is TGTGCCAGCAGTTCCCCAGCGGGGGGCACAGATACGCAGTATTTT. V gene TRBV28 combines with J gene TRBJ2-3, with 8 bases that match TRBD2. This CDR3 has 15 amino acids. Trimming cost V 4 bases and J 1 base; bases outside gene matches: 4. CDR1 and CDR2 from the germline V gene are MDHEN and SYDVKM.